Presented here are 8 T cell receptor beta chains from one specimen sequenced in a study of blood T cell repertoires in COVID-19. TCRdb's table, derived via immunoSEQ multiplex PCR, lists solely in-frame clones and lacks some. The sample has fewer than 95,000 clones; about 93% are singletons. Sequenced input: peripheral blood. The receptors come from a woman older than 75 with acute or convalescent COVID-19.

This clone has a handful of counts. CDR3 DNA sequence: TGTGCCAGCAGCATCTCCGGGCGGGAGAACACTGAAGCTTTCTTT. This codes for CASSISGRENTEAFF. The chain employs TRBV2 and TRBJ1-1, with D uncertain. The CDR3 has 15 residues. V was pared by 6 bases and J by 1 base, with 15 bases between. CDR1 SNHLY and CDR2 FYNNEI come from the germline V gene.

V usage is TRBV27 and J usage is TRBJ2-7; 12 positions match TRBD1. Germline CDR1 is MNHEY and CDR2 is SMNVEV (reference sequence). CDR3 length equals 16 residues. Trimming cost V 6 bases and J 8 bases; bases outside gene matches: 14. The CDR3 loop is CASSSYTGTGGKKQYF. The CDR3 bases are TGTGCCAGCAGCTCATACACCGGGACAGGGGGCAAGAAGCAGTACTTC.

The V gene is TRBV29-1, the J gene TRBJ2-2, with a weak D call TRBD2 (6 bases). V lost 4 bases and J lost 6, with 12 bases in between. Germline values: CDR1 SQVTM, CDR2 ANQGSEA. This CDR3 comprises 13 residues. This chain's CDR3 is CSVGRGSPGELFF. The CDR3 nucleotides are TGCAGCGTTGGGCGGGGTAGTCCCGGGGAGCTGTTTTTT.

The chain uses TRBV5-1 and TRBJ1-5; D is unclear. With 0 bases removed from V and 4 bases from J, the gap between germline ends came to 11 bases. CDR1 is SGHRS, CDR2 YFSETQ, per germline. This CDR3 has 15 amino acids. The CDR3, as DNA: TGCGCCAGCAGCTTGGCGGGTCAGAAGAATCAGCCCCAGCATTTT. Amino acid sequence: CASSLAGQKNQPQHF.

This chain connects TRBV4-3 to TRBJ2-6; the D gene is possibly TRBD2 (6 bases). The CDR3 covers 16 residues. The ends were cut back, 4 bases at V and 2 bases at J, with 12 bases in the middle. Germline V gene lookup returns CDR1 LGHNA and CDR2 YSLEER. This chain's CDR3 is CASSLKGGTGANVLTF. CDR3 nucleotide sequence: TGCGCCAGCAGCCTAAAGGGCGGGACTGGGGCCAACGTCCTGACTTTC.

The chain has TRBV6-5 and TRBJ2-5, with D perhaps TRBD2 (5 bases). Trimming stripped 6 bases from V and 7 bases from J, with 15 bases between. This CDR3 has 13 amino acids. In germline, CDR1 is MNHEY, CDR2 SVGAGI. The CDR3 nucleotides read TGTGCCAGCAGCGCCCCCGGCAGCGGGACCCAGTACTTC. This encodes CASSAPGSGTQYF.

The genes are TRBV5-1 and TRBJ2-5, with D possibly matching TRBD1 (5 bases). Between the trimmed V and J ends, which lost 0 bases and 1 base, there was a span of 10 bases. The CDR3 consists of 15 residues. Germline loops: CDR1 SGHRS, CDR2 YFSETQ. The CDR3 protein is CASSLGTNSQETQYF. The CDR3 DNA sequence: TGCGCCAGCAGCTTGGGGACAAACTCCCAAGAGACCCAGTACTTC.

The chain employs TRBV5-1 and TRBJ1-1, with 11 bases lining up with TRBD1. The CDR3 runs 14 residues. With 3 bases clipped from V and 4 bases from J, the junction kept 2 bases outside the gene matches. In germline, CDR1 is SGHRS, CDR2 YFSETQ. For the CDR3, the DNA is TGCGCCAGCAGCTCTGGGACAGGGGGCACTGAAGCTTTCTTT. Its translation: CASSSGTGGTEAFF.